Reported below is one T cell receptor beta chain. The sample is drawn from a study of cytomegalovirus exposure and HLA in healthy donors. Germline CDR1 reads GTSNPN; CDR2 reads SVGIG (reference sequence). V was pared by 0 bases and J by 6 bases, with 14 bases between. The CDR3 runs 14 residues. The PCR made use of 60 Vbeta and 13 Jbeta primers. TCRdb's copy holds only in-frame clones and misses some; the assay was immunoSEQ multiplex PCR. This table holds about 210,000 clones, around 80% found once. The chain couples TRBV30 to TRBJ1-1, with D possibly matching TRBD1 (5 bases). The sequence was collected from a boy aged 10-17 years in good health and CMV-seronegative. Sequencing was performed on PBMCs. CDR3 amino acids: CAWSVLGEGAEAFF. The CDR3 DNA reads as TGTGCCTGGAGTGTACTTGGAGAAGGGGCTGAAGCTTTCTTT.